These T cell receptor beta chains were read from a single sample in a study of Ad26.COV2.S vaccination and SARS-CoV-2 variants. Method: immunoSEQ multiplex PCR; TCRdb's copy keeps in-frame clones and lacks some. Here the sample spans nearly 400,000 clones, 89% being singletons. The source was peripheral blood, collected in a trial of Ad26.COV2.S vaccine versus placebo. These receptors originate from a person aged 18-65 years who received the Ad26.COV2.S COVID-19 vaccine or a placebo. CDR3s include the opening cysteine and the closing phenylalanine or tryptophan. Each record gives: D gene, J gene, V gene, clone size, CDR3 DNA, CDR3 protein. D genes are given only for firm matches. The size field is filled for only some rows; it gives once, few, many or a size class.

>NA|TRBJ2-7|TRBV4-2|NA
TGTGCCAGCAGCCAAGTCCGGGACTCCTACGAGCAGTACTTC
CASSQVRDSYEQYF
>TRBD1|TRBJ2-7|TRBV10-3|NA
TGTGCCATCTCCCACCCGGGACAGGGGGCCCACGAGCAGTACTTC
CAISHPGQGAHEQYF
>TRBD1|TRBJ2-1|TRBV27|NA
TGTGCCAGCAGTTCGACAGGGTCGAATGAGCAGTTCTTC
CASSSTGSNEQFF
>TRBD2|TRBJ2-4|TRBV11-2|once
TGTGCCAGCAGCTTAGTAGGCCTTGGTAGGCGGGAGGGCCGAATTCAGTACTTC
CASSLVGLGRREGRIQYF
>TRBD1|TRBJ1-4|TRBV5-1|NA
TGCGCCAGCAGCACGGACAGGACTAATGAAAAACTGTTTTTT
CASSTDRTNEKLFF
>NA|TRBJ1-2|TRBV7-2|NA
TGTGCCAGCAGCTCCCTCCGGACCTATGGCTACACCTTC
CASSSLRTYGYTF
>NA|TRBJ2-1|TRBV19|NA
TGTGCCAGTAGTATAGATGGGGGGAGCTCCTACAATGAGCAGTTCTTC
CASSIDGGSSYNEQFF
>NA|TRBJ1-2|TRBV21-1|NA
TGTGCCAGCCGATCGGGTGGCTATGGCTACACCTTC
CASRSGGYGYTF
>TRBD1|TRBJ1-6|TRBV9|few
TGTGCCAGCAGCCGAGACAGGGGACGATCACCCCTCCACTTT
CASSRDRGRSPLHF
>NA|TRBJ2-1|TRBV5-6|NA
TGTGCCAGCACCTTGGGACTTCACAATGAGCAGTTCTTC
CASTLGLHNEQFF
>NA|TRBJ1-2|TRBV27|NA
TGTGCCAGCAGGCCTCCTCTTGGGGGCGGCTACACCTTC
CASRPPLGGGYTF
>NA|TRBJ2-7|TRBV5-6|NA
TGTGCCAGCAGCCCCCGCTTTAGACAGGTAATCCACGAGCAGTACTTC
CASSPRFRQVIHEQYF
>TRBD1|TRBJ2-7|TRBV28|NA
TGTGCCAGCAGCCCAGGGGGTTCACCAGGGGAGCAGTACTTC
CASSPGGSPGEQYF
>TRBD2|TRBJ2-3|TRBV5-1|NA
TGCGCCAGCAGGCCCCTAGCGGGAAGGTGGCCAGATACGCAGTATTTT
CASRPLAGRWPDTQYF
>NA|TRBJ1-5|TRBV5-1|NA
TGCGCCAGCAGCTTTTTGGGGGGCAACAATCAGCCCCAGCATTTT
CASSFLGGNNQPQHF
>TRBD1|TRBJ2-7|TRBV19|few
TGTGCCAGTAGGCGACAGGGAAGCTCCTACGAGCAGTACTTC
CASRRQGSSYEQYF
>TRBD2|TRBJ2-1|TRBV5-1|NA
TGCGCCAGCAGCCCGGGGACTAGCGGGTACAATGAGCAGTTCTTC
CASSPGTSGYNEQFF
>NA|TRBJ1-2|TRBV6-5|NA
TGTGCCAGCAGTTCCCGGGCCGAATATGGCTACACCTTC
CASSSRAEYGYTF
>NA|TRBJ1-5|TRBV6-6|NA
TGTGCCAGCAGTTACGCCGGGGGGAGCAATCAGCCCCAGCATTTT
CASSYAGGSNQPQHF
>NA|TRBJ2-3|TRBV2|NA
TGTGCCAGCAGTGACGGGAGAAAAGATACGCAGTATTTT
CASSDGRKDTQYF
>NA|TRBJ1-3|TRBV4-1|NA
TGCGCCAGCAGCCAGATGAGTTGGGGGCAGGCTGGAAACACCATATATTTT
CASSQMSWGQAGNTIYF
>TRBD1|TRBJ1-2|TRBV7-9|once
TGTGCCAGTCGCGCGTCCGGGACAGAAAACTATGGCTACACCTTC
CASRASGTENYGYTF
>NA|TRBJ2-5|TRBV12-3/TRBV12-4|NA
TGTGCCAGCAGTCCTAACCCCCGGGAGACCCAGTACTTC
CASSPNPRETQYF
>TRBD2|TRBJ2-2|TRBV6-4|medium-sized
TGTGCCAGCAGTGGGACTAGCGGGAACACCGGGGAGCTGTTTTTT
CASSGTSGNTGELFF